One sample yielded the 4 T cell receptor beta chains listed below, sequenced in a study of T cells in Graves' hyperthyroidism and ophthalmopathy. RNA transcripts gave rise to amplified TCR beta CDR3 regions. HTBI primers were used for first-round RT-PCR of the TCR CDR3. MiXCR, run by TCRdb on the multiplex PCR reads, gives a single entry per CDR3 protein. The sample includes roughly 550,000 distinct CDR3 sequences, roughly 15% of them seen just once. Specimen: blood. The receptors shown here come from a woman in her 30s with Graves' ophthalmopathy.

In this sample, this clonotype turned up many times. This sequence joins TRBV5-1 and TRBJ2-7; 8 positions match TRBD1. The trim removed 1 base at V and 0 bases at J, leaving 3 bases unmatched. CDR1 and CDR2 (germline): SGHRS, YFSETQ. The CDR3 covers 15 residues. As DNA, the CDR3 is TGCGCCAGCAGCTTGTGGACAGGGAGCTCCTACGAGCAGTACTTC. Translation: CASSLWTGSSYEQYF.

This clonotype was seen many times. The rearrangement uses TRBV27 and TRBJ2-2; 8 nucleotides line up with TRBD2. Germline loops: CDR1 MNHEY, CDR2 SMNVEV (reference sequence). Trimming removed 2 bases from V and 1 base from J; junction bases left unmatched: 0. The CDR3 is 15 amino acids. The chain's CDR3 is CASSLTSGNTGELFF. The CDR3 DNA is TGTGCCAGCAGTTTAACTAGCGGGAACACCGGGGAGCTGTTTTTT.

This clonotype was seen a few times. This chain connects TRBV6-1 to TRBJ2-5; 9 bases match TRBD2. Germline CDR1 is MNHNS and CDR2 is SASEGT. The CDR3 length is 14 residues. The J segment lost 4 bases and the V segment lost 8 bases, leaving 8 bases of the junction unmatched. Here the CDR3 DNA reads TGTGCCAGCCTTAATAGCGGGAGACGAGAGACCCAGTACTTC. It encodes CASLNSGRRETQYF.

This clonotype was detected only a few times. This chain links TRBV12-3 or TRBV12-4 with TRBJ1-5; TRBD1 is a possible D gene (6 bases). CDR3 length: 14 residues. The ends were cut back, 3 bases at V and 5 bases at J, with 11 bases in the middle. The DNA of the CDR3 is TGTGCCAGCAGTTTTGCCCCAGGGGATCAGCCCCAGCATTTT. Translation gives CASSFAPGDQPQHF.